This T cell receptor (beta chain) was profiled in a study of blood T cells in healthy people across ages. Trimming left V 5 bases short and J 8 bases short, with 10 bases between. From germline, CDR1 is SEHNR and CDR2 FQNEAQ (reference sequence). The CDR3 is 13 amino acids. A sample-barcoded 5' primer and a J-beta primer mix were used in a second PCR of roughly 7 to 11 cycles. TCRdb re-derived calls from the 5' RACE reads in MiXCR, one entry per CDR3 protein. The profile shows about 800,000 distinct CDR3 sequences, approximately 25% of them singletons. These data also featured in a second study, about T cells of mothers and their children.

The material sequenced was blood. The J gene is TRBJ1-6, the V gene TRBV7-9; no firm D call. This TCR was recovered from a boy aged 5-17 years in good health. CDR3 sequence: CASSPIRDSPLHF. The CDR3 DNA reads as TGTGCCAGCAGCCCTATTAGGGATTCACCCCTCCACTTT.